This T cell receptor (beta chain) is from a study of T cell responses to AZD1222 COVID-19 vaccine. As to this clone: Its specificity is unknown.

The method was immunoSEQ multiplex PCR; TCRdb's version includes in-frame clones alone and lacks a portion of them. The repertoire includes around 70,000 clones, more than 65% of them detected once, and approximately 20% sits in the top ten. The CDR3 contains 13 residues. V was pared by 3 bases and J by 10 bases, with 6 bases of the junction left unmatched. The germline V gene has CDR1 SGHDT and CDR2 YYEEEE. Notes on the study in general: Baseline antibody screening turned up just a handful of seropositive AZD1222 recipients.

Sequencing was performed on peripheral blood, taken on day 0 of MenACWY control vaccination. This chain joins TRBV5-6 and TRBJ2-1; 8 bases fit TRBD1. The TCR originated in an adult in good health. The CDR3: CASSSDRAPEQFF. CDR3 in DNA: TGTGCCAGCAGCTCGGACAGGGCCCCAGAGCAGTTCTTC. Variable domain in full (rest from reference TRBV5-6 and TRBJ2-1): DAGVTQSPTHLIKTRGQQVTLRCSPKSGHDTVSWYQQALGQGPQFIFQYYEEEERQRGNFPDRFSGHQFPNYSSELNVNALLLGDSALYLCASSSDRAPEQFFGPGTRLTVL.